A selection of T cell receptor beta chains follows, all from one sample in a study of T-cell reconstitution after alpha-beta-depleted transplantation in children. TCRdb re-derived calls from the PCR reads in MiXCR, one entry per CDR3 protein. Of 100,000 to 150,000 distinct CDR3 sequences in the sample, around 23% were seen once. This sample comprised PBMCs, mostly from graft donor cells, obtained 180 days after TCRalphabeta/CD19-depleted stem cell transplant. The receptors stem from a male patient between 2 and 15 years old who had a stem cell transplant for chronic granulomatous disease, so the T cells may come from the graft donor. Both conserved end residues are part of each CDR3. The order of the fields is CDR3 protein, CDR3 DNA, CDR3 length, V gene, clone size, J gene, D gene. A D gene is named only where the DNA matches it firmly. Only some rows state a clone size, as once, few, many or a class for expanded clones.

CAISRRENYGYTF,TGTGCCATCAGTCGCCGGGAAAACTATGGCTACACCTTC,13,TRBV10-3,-,TRBJ1-2,-
CASSWSDRIQETQYF,TGTGCCAGCAGTTGGAGCGACAGGATCCAAGAGACCCAGTACTTC,15,TRBV28,many,TRBJ2-5,-
CAISGLDRERDYGYTF,TGTGCCATCAGTGGATTGGACAGGGAAAGGGACTATGGCTACACCTTC,16,TRBV10-3,many,TRBJ1-2,TRBD1
CASSVVSTDTQYF,TGTGCCAGCAGCGTAGTCAGCACAGATACGCAGTATTTT,13,TRBV9,many,TRBJ2-3,-
CASSPVQGAHEQYF,TGTGCCAGCTCACCAGTACAGGGTGCCCACGAGCAGTACTTC,14,TRBV18,-,TRBJ2-7,-
CSARDSSAGELFF,TGCAGTGCTAGAGATAGCTCGGCCGGGGAGCTGTTTTTT,13,TRBV20-1,many,TRBJ2-2,-
CASSYTGLMRTGELFF,TGTGCCAGCAGCTACACAGGGTTGATGAGGACCGGGGAGCTGTTTTTT,16,TRBV7-2,many,TRBJ2-2,-
CAIRQQNNQPQHF,TGTGCCATCAGACAACAGAACAATCAGCCCCAGCATTTT,13,TRBV10-3,-,TRBJ1-5,-
CASSFDPLDTQYF,TGCGCCAGCAGCTTTGACCCTCTGGATACGCAGTATTTT,13,TRBV5-1,many,TRBJ2-3,-
CASSLGGGSFDTQYF,TGTGCCAGCAGCTTGGGCGGGGGGAGCTTCGATACGCAGTATTTT,15,TRBV7-2,-,TRBJ2-3,TRBD2
CASSLEGTNYGYTF,TGCGCCAGCAGCTTGGAGGGGACTAACTATGGCTACACCTTC,14,TRBV5-1,many,TRBJ1-2,-
CSATSSSYEQYF,TGCAGCGCTACCTCTTCAAGCTACGAGCAGTACTTC,12,TRBV29-1,many,TRBJ2-7,-
CSAEDFGENTEAFF,TGCAGTGCTGAAGATTTTGGGGAGAACACTGAAGCTTTCTTT,14,TRBV20-1,-,TRBJ1-1,-
CASSLVGGEAYEQYF,TGTGCCAGCAGCTTGGTTGGGGGGGAGGCCTACGAGCAGTACTTC,15,TRBV5-6,few,TRBJ2-7,TRBD2
CASSLTPGRSYEQYF,TGTGCCAGCAGTTTAACTCCGGGACGATCCTACGAGCAGTACTTC,15,TRBV12-3/TRBV12-4,-,TRBJ2-7,-
CASSEWSGSSYNEQFF,TGTGCCAGCAGTGAATGGAGCGGGAGCTCCTACAATGAGCAGTTCTTC,16,TRBV25-1,many,TRBJ2-1,TRBD2
CASRSLTDATNEKLFF,TGTGCCAGCAGAAGTCTTACAGACGCAACTAATGAAAAACTGTTTTTT,16,TRBV12-3/TRBV12-4,-,TRBJ1-4,-
CASSLELAGGQRDTQYF,TGCGCCAGCAGCTTGGAGCTAGCGGGCGGACAGCGGGATACGCAGTATTTT,17,TRBV5-1,-,TRBJ2-3,TRBD2
CASSQFSLYLAGGQGTDTQYF,TGTGCCAGCAGCCAATTCTCGCTTTATCTAGCGGGGGGGCAGGGCACAGATACGCAGTATTTT,21,TRBV7-8,-,TRBJ2-3,TRBD2
CASSLAYGGRDEQYF,TGTGCCAGCAGCTTAGCGTATGGTGGGCGCGACGAGCAGTACTTC,15,TRBV13,-,TRBJ2-7,-
CAGKAGSTGANVLTF,TGTGCCGGAAAGGCAGGTTCAACTGGGGCCAACGTCCTGACTTTC,15,TRBV30,-,TRBJ2-6,-
CASSVLRDRIQETQYF,TGTGCCAGCAGCGTACTCCGGGACAGAATACAAGAGACCCAGTACTTC,16,TRBV7-9,many,TRBJ2-5,TRBD1
CASSSERSGNTIYF,TGTGCCAGCAGTTCAGAAAGATCTGGAAACACCATATATTTT,14,TRBV28,few,TRBJ1-3,-
CSARDRGVHEQFF,TGCAGTGCTAGGGACAGGGGGGTACATGAGCAGTTCTTC,13,TRBV20-1,-,TRBJ2-1,TRBD1
CSARATGVSNQPQHF,TGCAGTGCTAGAGCCACAGGGGTCAGTAATCAGCCCCAGCATTTT,15,TRBV20-1,few,TRBJ1-5,TRBD1
CSSASGVQETQYF,TGCAGCTCCGCCTCCGGGGTGCAAGAGACCCAGTACTTC,13,TRBV29-1,few,TRBJ2-5,-
CASSSNPKWDTGELFF,TGTGCCAGCAGTTCGAATCCCAAATGGGACACCGGGGAGCTGTTTTTT,16,TRBV28,-,TRBJ2-2,-
CASRTTGLDTQYF,TGTGCCAGCAGAACCACAGGGTTAGATACGCAGTATTTT,13,TRBV12-3/TRBV12-4,many,TRBJ2-3,-
CSAPQGLSYNEQFF,TGCAGTGCCCCCCAGGGGCTATCCTACAATGAGCAGTTCTTC,14,TRBV20-1,few,TRBJ2-1,-
CASSPYLGTDTQYF,TGTGCCAGCAGCCCGTATTTGGGCACAGATACGCAGTATTTT,14,TRBV6-1,-,TRBJ2-3,-
CSASKPGQPYEQYF,TGCAGTGCTAGTAAACCGGGACAACCATACGAGCAGTACTTC,14,TRBV20-1,many,TRBJ2-7,-
CSVAGGETQYF,TGCAGCGTTGCAGGGGGCGAGACCCAGTACTTC,11,TRBV29-1,many,TRBJ2-5,TRBD1
CASRAAGGKETQYF,TGTGCCAGCAGAGCAGCGGGAGGGAAAGAGACCCAGTACTTC,14,TRBV12-3/TRBV12-4,many,TRBJ2-5,TRBD2